This T cell receptor (beta chain) was captured by sequencing in a study of cytomegalovirus exposure and HLA in healthy donors. CDR3 size: 15 residues. V was cut by 6 bases and J by 5 bases, with 19 bases left in between. Germline values: CDR1 MDHEN, CDR2 SYDVKM. PCR involved 60 Vbeta and 13 Jbeta primers. TCRdb's table, derived via immunoSEQ multiplex PCR, lists solely in-frame clones and lacks some. Seen here are approximately 120,000 clones, 17% observed once, and the top ten hold roughly 3%. This sequence joins TRBV28 and TRBJ2-5, with D tentatively TRBD1 (5 bases). The sequencing input was PBMCs. This receptor was identified in a female donor in good health and CMV-seropositive. The CDR3 region is CASRRLLGEGETQYF. In nucleotides, the CDR3 is TGTGCCAGCAGGCGACTCCTAGGGGAAGGGGAGACCCAGTACTTC.